This is a list of T cell receptor beta chains from one sample in a study of blood T cell repertoires in COVID-19. Here immunoSEQ multiplex PCR was the method, and the copy in TCRdb shows in-frame clones only, minus some. This table has over 150,000 clones, roughly 85% appearing once. The specimen was PBMCs or T cells enriched from blood (not recorded which). These receptors all come from a man aged 35 to 55 who had recovered from COVID-19. The CDR3 runs from the conserved cysteine through the conserved F or W. D genes are given only for firm matches. Clone size is shown for a subset of rows, as once, few, many or a class of expanded clone.

NA	TRBJ1-1	TRBV5-4	NA	TGTGCCAGCAGCCGAGGACAGCAGCCAGAAGCTTTCTTT	CASSRGQQPEAFF
TRBD2	TRBJ2-6	TRBV4-1	once	TGCGCCAGCAGCCAGGAGAATAGCGGGAGTGAGCCTGGGGCCAACGTCCTGACTTTC	CASSQENSGSEPGANVLTF
NA	TRBJ1-2	TRBV7-2	many	TGTGCCAGCACCCTCGACTCCTCTCGGGGCTATGGCTACACCTTC	CASTLDSSRGYGYTF
NA	TRBJ1-4	TRBV14	NA	TGTGCCAGCAGCCCCGACTTTCAGGGTAATGAAAAACTGTTTTTT	CASSPDFQGNEKLFF
NA	TRBJ1-5	TRBV28	NA	TGTGCCAGCAGTTACACGACCATCTACACAGGCACAAATCAGCCCCAGCATTTT	CASSYTTIYTGTNQPQHF
NA	TRBJ1-1	TRBV6-5	NA	TGTGCCAGCAGTTGGGGGGTGGGAAAGGACACTGAAGCTTTCTTT	CASSWGVGKDTEAFF
NA	TRBJ1-2	TRBV5-1	NA	TGCGCCAGCAGCTTGGTAGTGGGAGGTGGGGGCTACACCTTC	CASSLVVGGGGYTF
NA	TRBJ1-1	TRBV9	few	TGTGCCAGCAGCGTAGATCTCCGGAGGGACACTGAAGCTTTCTTT	CASSVDLRRDTEAFF
TRBD1	TRBJ1-6	TRBV19	NA	TGTGCCAGCCGACAGGGGGTATATTCACCCCTCCACTTT	CASRQGVYSPLHF
NA	TRBJ1-4	TRBV12-3/TRBV12-4	few	TGTGCCAGCAGCCTCGGAGGGGGGGGCAAACTGTTTTTT	CASSLGGGGKLFF
TRBD1	TRBJ2-7	TRBV9	NA	TGTGCCAGCAGCGGCCGGGACAGGCCGTCCTACGAGCAGTACTTC	CASSGRDRPSYEQYF
TRBD1	TRBJ2-7	TRBV27	NA	TGTGCCAGCAGTCAACGGGACAGGGGGCGCCGGGAGCAGTACTTC	CASSQRDRGRREQYF
NA	TRBJ1-1	TRBV5-1	NA	TGCGCCAGCAGCTTGGTTCCGGGGGACACTGAAGCTTTCTTT	CASSLVPGDTEAFF
TRBD2	TRBJ2-1	TRBV2	NA	TGTGCCAGCAGACGGACTAGCGGGATTTACAATGAGCAGTTCTTC	CASRRTSGIYNEQFF
NA	TRBJ1-3	TRBV7-2	NA	TGTGCCAGCACCTTACTAGTTTCTGGAAACACCATATATTTT	CASTLLVSGNTIYF
TRBD1	TRBJ1-2	TRBV4-1	NA	TGCGCCAGCAGCCAACGGACAGGGCTGTATGGCTACACCTTC	CASSQRTGLYGYTF